The T cell receptor beta chain described here comes from a study of blood T cells in healthy people across ages. General study results and limits: Researchers deemed the diversity estimates from one million T cells underestimates. Unsorted PBMCs ruled out conclusive naive versus antigen-experienced comparison.

This clonotype came up a few times. The antigen is not known. This CDR3 has 15 amino acids. The ends lost 1 base at V and 4 bases at J; junction bases unmatched: 5. Germline lookup yields CDR1 SGHTA and CDR2 FQGNSA. The authors ran a second PCR of about 6 to 11 cycles using a sample-barcoded 5' primer and a J-beta primer mix. Per-sample output comprised a minimum of 2.5 million paired-end reads containing CDR3. TCRdb processed the 5' RACE reads anew with MiXCR; each CDR3 protein has one entry. Among about 1.7 million distinct CDR3 sequences listed, roughly 27% were seen once. This rearrangement joins TRBV7-2 to TRBJ2-5; 8 nucleotides align to TRBD1. The material sequenced was blood. The sequence derives from a woman aged 25 to 39 in good health. CDR3 protein: CASSLGLDRGETQYF. CDR3 nucleotides: TGTGCCAGCAGCTTAGGGCTAGACAGGGGAGAGACCCAGTACTTC.